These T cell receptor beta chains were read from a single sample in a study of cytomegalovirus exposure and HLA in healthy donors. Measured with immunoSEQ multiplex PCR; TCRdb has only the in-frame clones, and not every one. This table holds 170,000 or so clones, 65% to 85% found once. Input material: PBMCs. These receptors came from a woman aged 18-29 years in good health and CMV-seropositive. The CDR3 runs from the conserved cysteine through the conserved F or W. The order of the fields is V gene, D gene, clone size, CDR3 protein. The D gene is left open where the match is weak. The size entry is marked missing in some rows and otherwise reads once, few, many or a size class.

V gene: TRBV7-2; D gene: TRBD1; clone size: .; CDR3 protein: CASSRTGGIFVGYTF
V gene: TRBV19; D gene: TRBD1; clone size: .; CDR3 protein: CASRDRGHEQYF
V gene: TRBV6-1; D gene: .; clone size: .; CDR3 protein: CAGGLGAQPQHF
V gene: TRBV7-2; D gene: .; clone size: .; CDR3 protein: CASSFQEVGGYTF
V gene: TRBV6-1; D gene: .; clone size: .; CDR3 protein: CASSENWGTNYGYTF
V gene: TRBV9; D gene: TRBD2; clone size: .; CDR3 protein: CASSSIGGGYNEQFF
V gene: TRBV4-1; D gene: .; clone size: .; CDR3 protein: CASSPPREILRGYTF
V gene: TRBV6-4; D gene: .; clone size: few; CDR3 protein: CASSDSGGNSPLHF
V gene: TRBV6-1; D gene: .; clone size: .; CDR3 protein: CASRANAGQPQHF
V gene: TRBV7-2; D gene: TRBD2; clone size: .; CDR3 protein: CASSPLLSGGDFGNEQFF
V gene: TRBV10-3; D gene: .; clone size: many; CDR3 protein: CAISESFTGGYTF
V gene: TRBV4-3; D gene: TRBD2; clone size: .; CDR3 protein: CASSQTTLGLAGGPDTGELFF